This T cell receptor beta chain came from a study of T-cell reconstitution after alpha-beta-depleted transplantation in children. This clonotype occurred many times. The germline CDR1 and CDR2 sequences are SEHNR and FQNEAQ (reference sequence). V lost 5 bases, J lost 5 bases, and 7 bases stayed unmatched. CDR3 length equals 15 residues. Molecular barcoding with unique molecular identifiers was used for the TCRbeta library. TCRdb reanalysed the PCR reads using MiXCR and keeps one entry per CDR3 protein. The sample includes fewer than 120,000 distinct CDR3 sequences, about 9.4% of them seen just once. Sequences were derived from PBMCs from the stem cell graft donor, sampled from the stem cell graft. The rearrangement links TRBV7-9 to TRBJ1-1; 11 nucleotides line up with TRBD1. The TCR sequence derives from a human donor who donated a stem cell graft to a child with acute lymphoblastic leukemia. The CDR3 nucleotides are TGTGCCAGCAGCCCTCGGGACAGGGGGGGGACTGAAGCTTTCTTT. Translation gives CASSPRDRGGTEAFF.